The 2 T cell receptor beta chains reported below all come from one sample, sequenced in a study of OX40 agonist ivuxolimab in advanced cancers. The repertoire was sequenced with immunoSEQ multiplex PCR; TCRdb's copy has only in-frame clones and lacks some. Of some 95,000 clones listed, roughly 85% are singletons. The sequencing used CD4+ or CD8+ T cells sorted from blood, collected in a trial of the OX40 agonist ivuxolimab. The receptors were gathered from an adult with an advanced solid tumor such as melanoma, head and neck, liver or kidney cancer.

CDR3 sequence (DNA): TGTGCCAGCAGTTACGATCTCAGGGGCGGGAACTATGGCTACACCTTC. Amino acids: CASSYDLRGGNYGYTF. V is TRBV6-6 and J is TRBJ1-2, with TRBD1 as a possible D gene (6 bases). The CDR3 spans 16 residues. Germline V gene data show CDR1 as MNHNY and CDR2 as SVGAGI (reference sequence). V gave up 2 bases and J gave up 2 bases, with 15 bases separating them.

This rearrangement joins TRBV5-1 to TRBJ2-2; D ambiguous. CDR3 length: 16 residues. The V end was cut by 4 bases, the J end by 4 bases, with 17 bases between. CDR1 is SGHRS, CDR2 YFSETQ, per germline. The CDR3 here is CASSTVAELGTGELFF. In DNA form, the CDR3 reads TGCGCCAGCAGCACGGTAGCCGAGCTAGGCACCGGGGAGCTGTTTTTT.